The 16 T cell receptor beta chains reported below all come from one sample, sequenced in a study of CD8+ T cells in alopecia areata. Treatment here: oral pan-JAK inhibitor, 5-10 mg twice daily. RNA was isolated and reverse transcribed to cDNA, the sequencing template. Generated by immunoSEQ multiplex PCR, the TCRdb table keeps only in-frame clones and is missing some. The sample has some 180,000 clones, about 51% seen once. The material sequenced was CD8+ T cells sorted from blood, taken at week 52, from a patient treated with tofacitinib. The source is a human donor with alopecia areata.

This sequence joins TRBV6-6 and TRBJ2-3; 8 bases are a match to TRBD2. From germline, CDR1 is MNHNY and CDR2 SVGAGI (reference sequence). Trimming took 6 bases from V and 6 from J; bases not matched to a gene: 8. The CDR3 is 14 residues long. The chain's CDR3 is CASSLTSVVDTQYF. The CDR3 coding sequence is TGTGCCAGCAGCCTGACTAGCGTGGTGGATACGCAGTATTTT.

The table lists this clone with a few counts. Other DNA variants within this sample encode the same CDR3. The chain carries TRBV5-6 and TRBJ2-2; no clear D. The V gene's germline CDR1 is SGHDT and CDR2 YYEEEE. This CDR3 contains 14 residues. The germline V and J ends were trimmed by 0 bases and 3 bases, with 6 bases remaining between them. Written as DNA, the CDR3 is TGTGCCAGCAGCTTGGAGTGGGACACCGGGGAGCTGTTTTTT. As protein: CASSLEWDTGELFF. The full variable domain, with the rest looked up from reference TRBV5-6 and TRBJ2-2, is DAGVTQSPTHLIKTRGQQVTLRCSPKSGHDTVSWYQQALGQGPQFIFQYYEEEERQRGNFPDRFSGHQFPNYSSELNVNALLLGDSALYLCASSLEWDTGELFFGEGSRLTVL.

This clone has only a few counts. V is TRBV5-6 and J is TRBJ1-1; maybe TRBD1 (6 bases). CDR1 and CDR2 from the germline V gene are SGHDT and YYEEEE. The CDR3 runs to 14 residues. V was shortened by 4 bases and J by 5 bases, with 15 bases between the two germline ends. CDR3 DNA: TGTGCCAGCAGCCCGTTACAGGGTTCTACTGAAGCTTTCTTT. The encoded protein is CASSPLQGSTEAFF.

The genes are TRBV27 and TRBJ2-7; perhaps TRBD1 as D (5 bases). Trimming took 5 bases from V and 3 from J, leaving 11 bases between them. The CDR3 spans 13 residues. Per germline, CDR1 MNHEY and CDR2 SMNVEV (reference sequence). CDR3: CASSGAVSYEQYF. CDR3 DNA sequence: TGTGCCAGCAGTGGGGCGGTGAGCTACGAGCAGTACTTC.

This chain connects TRBV10-3 to TRBJ2-7; TRBD1 matches at 11 bases. This CDR3 is built from 14 residues. V gave up 7 bases and J gave up 2 bases; unmatched junction bases: 4. Germline CDR1 and CDR2: ENHRY and SYGVKD. Here the CDR3 reads CAIMGDRGAYEQYF. CDR3 DNA: TGTGCCATCATGGGGGACAGGGGGGCCTACGAGCAGTACTTC.

V and J are TRBV11-2 and TRBJ2-5, with 10 bases that match TRBD2. Germline trimming cut 2 bases from V and 2 bases from J; bases unmatched to any gene: 2. CDR1 and CDR2 (germline): SGHAT, FQNNGV. This CDR3 contains 15 residues. The CDR3 nucleotides read TGTGCCAGCAGCTTACCAGCGGGGGGGCAAGAGACCCAGTACTTC. It codes for CASSLPAGGQETQYF.

The gene calls are TRBV6-1 and TRBJ2-2; no clear D gene. The V and J ends lost 3 bases and 3 bases respectively, with 5 bases between them. Looked up from germline, CDR1 is MNHNS and CDR2 is SASEGT. CDR3 length: 13 residues. CDR3 bases: TGTGCCAGCAGTGAGTTCTACACCGGGGAGCTGTTTTTT. Its translation is CASSEFYTGELFF.

The V gene is TRBV30, the J gene TRBJ1-6, with D unresolved. With 1 base removed from V and 10 bases from J, the gap between germline ends came to 14 bases. The length of the CDR3 is 14 residues. Germline assignment: CDR1 GTSNPN and CDR2 SVGIG (reference sequence). The CDR3 spells CAWSEKTGGSPLHF. Written as DNA, the CDR3 is TGTGCCTGGAGTGAGAAGACTGGAGGATCACCCCTCCACTTT.

This clone was observed a few times. This chain joins TRBV6-5 and TRBJ1-6; D is ambiguous. The CDR3 runs to 14 residues. The V end lost 2 bases, the J end lost 9 bases, and 11 bases lay between the germline ends. Germline V CDR1 and CDR2: MNHEY, SVGAGI. The CDR3 coding sequence is TGTGCCAGCAGTTACGGTCGGGCGGGTTCACCCCTCCACTTT. Translating gives CASSYGRAGSPLHF.

V and J are TRBV2 and TRBJ2-1, with 7 bases fitting TRBD2. The CDR3 consists of 14 residues. The trim removed 7 bases at V and 4 bases at J, leaving 7 bases unmatched. From germline, CDR1 is SNHLY and CDR2 FYNNEI. The CDR3 reads CASTQRGTYNEQFF. In DNA, the CDR3 is TGTGCCAGCACACAGCGGGGAACTTACAATGAGCAGTTCTTC. Full variable domain (remainder filled in from reference TRBV2 and TRBJ2-1): EPEVTQTPSHQVTQMGQEVILRCVPISNHLYFYWYRQILGQKVEFLVSFYNNEISEKSEIFDDQFSVERPDGSNFTLKIRSTKLEDSAMYFCASTQRGTYNEQFFGPGTRLTVL.

The rearrangement links TRBV29-1 to TRBJ2-5; 11 nucleotides agree with TRBD1. The J call may be mistaken, given a closer DNA end match to TRBJ2-7. In germline, CDR1 is SQVTM, CDR2 ANQGSEA. This CDR3 has 13 residues. The CDR3 nucleotides are TGCAGCGTCTCCGGGACAGGGGGCTACGAGCAGTACTTC. Residues: CSVSGTGGYEQYF.

This clone was detected only a few times. The chain combines TRBV7-2 with TRBJ2-3; 9 positions agree with TRBD2. With V trimmed by 4 bases and J by 2 bases, 10 bases remained unmatched. Germline CDR1 reads SGHTA; CDR2 reads FQGNSA. The CDR3 extends over 17 amino acids. The CDR3 region is CASSSPGSGGFTDTQYF. The CDR3 DNA is TGTGCCAGCAGCTCCCCAGGGAGCGGGGGGTTCACAGATACGCAGTATTTT.

The rearrangement uses TRBV4-1 and TRBJ2-3; 10 nucleotides line up with TRBD1. Losses at the gene ends were 4 bases for V and 4 bases for J; bases not matched to a gene: 2. Germline V lookup: CDR1 MGHRA, CDR2 YSYEKL. The CDR3 has 14 residues. The CDR3 spells CASSLGQGSDTQYF. The CDR3 region has the DNA TGCGCCAGCAGCCTGGGACAGGGGTCAGATACGCAGTATTTT.

The J gene is TRBJ1-1, the V gene TRBV19; D call uncertain. CDR3 length: 15 amino acids. The V end was cut by 0 bases, the J end by 1 base, with 9 bases between. Germline CDR1 reads LNHDA; CDR2 reads SQIVND (reference sequence). This CDR3 is CASSIDLDGNTEAFF. DNA for the CDR3: TGTGCCAGTAGTATAGATCTTGACGGGAACACTGAAGCTTTCTTT.

The chain couples TRBV19 to TRBJ2-4, with 10 bases that match TRBD2. The CDR3 covers 14 residues. Per the germline V gene, CDR1 is LNHDA and CDR2 is SQIVND (reference sequence). V dropped 6 bases and J dropped 1; count of bases not matched to a gene: 0. CDR3 sequence reads: CASRTSGAKNIQYF. The CDR3 coding sequence is TGTGCCAGTAGGACTAGCGGGGCCAAAAACATTCAGTACTTC. Together with reference TRBV19 and TRBJ2-4, the CDR3 gives the full variable domain: DGGITQSPKYLFRKEGQNVTLSCEQNLNHDAMYWYRQDPGQGLRLIYYSQIVNDFQKGDIAEGYSVSREKKESFPLTVTSAQKNPTAFYLCASRTSGAKNIQYFGAGTRLSVL.

The genes are TRBV13 and TRBJ2-7, with D uncertain. The germline V gene has CDR1 PRHDT and CDR2 FYEKMQ (reference sequence). This CDR3 has 13 amino acids. V was shortened by 7 bases and J by 5 bases, with 15 bases between the two germline ends. As DNA, the CDR3 is TGTGCCAGCATTTCCTCATTGGCTCACGAGCAGTACTTC. It encodes CASISSLAHEQYF.